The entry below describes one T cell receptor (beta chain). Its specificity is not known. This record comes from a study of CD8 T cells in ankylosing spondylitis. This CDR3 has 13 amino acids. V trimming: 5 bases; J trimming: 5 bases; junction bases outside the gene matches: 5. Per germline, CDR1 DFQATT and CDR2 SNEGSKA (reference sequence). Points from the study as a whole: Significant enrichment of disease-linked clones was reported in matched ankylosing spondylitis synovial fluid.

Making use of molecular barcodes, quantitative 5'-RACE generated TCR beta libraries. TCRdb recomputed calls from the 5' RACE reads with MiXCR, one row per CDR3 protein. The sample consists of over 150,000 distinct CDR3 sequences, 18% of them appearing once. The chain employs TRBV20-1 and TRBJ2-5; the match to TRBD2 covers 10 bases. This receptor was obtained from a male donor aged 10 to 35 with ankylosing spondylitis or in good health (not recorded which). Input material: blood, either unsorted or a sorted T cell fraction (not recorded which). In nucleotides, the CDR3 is TGCAGTGCTGCACTAGCGGGACCGGAGACCCAGTACTTC. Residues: CSAALAGPETQYF.